This T cell receptor beta chain was identified in a study of OX40 agonist ivuxolimab in advanced cancers. Study context: An agonistic human IgG2 monoclonal antibody against OX40 (CD134) was given. One hepatocellular carcinoma and a couple of cutaneous melanoma patients partially responded.

V was clipped by 1 base and J by 0 bases, with 9 bases between them. Germline CDR1 is SGHTA and CDR2 is FQGNSA. The CDR3 loop spans 15 amino acids. Libraries were prepared by immunoSEQ multiplex PCR; TCRdb keeps only in-frame clonotypes and omits some of them. The sample yields about 42,000 clones, about four fifths seen once. The study, taken as a whole, reports: CD4+ and CD8+ blood T cells expanded clonally by week 6 at 0.1 to 3.0 mg/kg.

In the case of this clone: No antigen is known for it.

The source was CD4+ or CD8+ T cells sorted from blood, collected in a trial of the OX40 agonist ivuxolimab. The chain combines TRBV7-2 with TRBJ1-2; D ambiguous. The receptor was isolated from an adult with an advanced solid tumor such as melanoma, head and neck, liver or kidney cancer. This CDR3 is CASSLEGRANYGYTF. The CDR3 bases are TGTGCCAGCAGCTTAGAGGGCCGCGCTAACTATGGCTACACCTTC.